This is a list of T cell receptor beta chains from one sample in a study of T cell changes during pregnancy in multiple sclerosis. Repertoires were generated with immunoSEQ multiplex PCR, while TCRdb's copy carries only in-frame clones and drops some. The sample has about 34,000 clones; 90% are singletons. The source material was CD8+ T cells from peripheral blood mononuclear cells, sampled after pregnancy. Receptors originate from a female donor with multiple sclerosis, enrolled in a pregnancy study. The CDR3 runs from the conserved cysteine through the conserved F or W. Each record gives: V gene, D gene, J gene, clone size, CDR3 protein, CDR3 DNA. A D gene is named only where the DNA matches it firmly. Some rows have no size entry. The others give once, few or many, or a class for an expanded clone.

V: TRBV14
D: .
J: TRBJ2-1
size: .
CDR3: CASSQGGWREQFF
DNA: TGTGCCAGCAGCCAAGGAGGGTGGAGGGAGCAGTTCTTC

V: TRBV6-5
D: .
J: TRBJ2-7
size: once
CDR3: CASSHNTGSYEQYF
DNA: TGTGCCAGCAGCCATAATACGGGCTCCTACGAGCAGTACTTC

V: TRBV7-3
D: TRBD2
J: TRBJ2-7
size: .
CDR3: CASSAGGGASYEQYF
DNA: TGTGCCAGCAGCGCGGGCGGGGGGGCCTCCTACGAGCAGTACTTC

V: TRBV19
D: .
J: TRBJ1-2
size: .
CDR3: CASSLGTGYTF
DNA: TGTGCCAGTAGTCTCGGGACAGGCTACACCTTC

V: TRBV6-5
D: .
J: TRBJ2-7
size: once
CDR3: CASSWGQTYEQYF
DNA: TGTGCCAGCAGTTGGGGGCAGACCTACGAGCAGTACTTC

V: TRBV18
D: TRBD1
J: TRBJ1-1
size: medium-sized
CDR3: CASSSRQGNTEAFF
DNA: TGTGCCAGCTCATCCCGACAGGGGAACACTGAAGCTTTCTTT

V: TRBV5-5
D: .
J: TRBJ1-1
size: .
CDR3: CASGGWGTEAFF
DNA: TGTGCCAGCGGGGGGTGGGGCACTGAAGCTTTCTTT

V: TRBV11-2
D: .
J: TRBJ1-2
size: .
CDR3: CASSPVEGWMDYGYTF
DNA: TGTGCCAGCAGCCCGGTGGAGGGCTGGATGGACTATGGCTACACCTTC

V: TRBV27
D: .
J: TRBJ2-2
size: .
CDR3: CASSLGQPAGELFF
DNA: TGTGCCAGCAGTTTAGGACAGCCCGCCGGGGAGCTGTTTTTT

V: TRBV27
D: TRBD1
J: TRBJ2-7
size: .
CDR3: CASSLRQGALPYEQYF
DNA: TGTGCCAGCAGTTTGAGGCAGGGGGCGCTTCCCTACGAGCAGTACTTC

V: TRBV5-8
D: TRBD1
J: TRBJ2-7
size: .
CDR3: CASSRNDRVLEQYF
DNA: TGTGCCAGCAGCCGTAACGACAGGGTGCTCGAGCAGTACTTC

V: TRBV9
D: TRBD1
J: TRBJ2-7
size: .
CDR3: CASSDSDRGEQYF
DNA: TGTGCCAGCAGTGACTCGGACAGGGGCGAGCAGTACTTC

V: TRBV28
D: .
J: TRBJ2-7
size: .
CDR3: CASSPQTGYEQYF
DNA: TGTGCCAGCAGTCCGCAAACAGGCTACGAGCAGTACTTC

V: TRBV7-2
D: TRBD2
J: TRBJ2-2
size: .
CDR3: CASSFPSGGANTGELFF
DNA: TGTGCCAGCAGCTTTCCTTCCGGGGGGGCTAACACCGGGGAGCTGTTTTTT

V: TRBV27
D: TRBD1
J: TRBJ2-2
size: .
CDR3: CASSTTGVTGELFF
DNA: TGTGCCAGCAGTACAACAGGGGTCACCGGGGAGCTGTTTTTT

V: TRBV4-1
D: TRBD2
J: TRBJ2-1
size: .
CDR3: CASSQVGGGPEQFF
DNA: TGCGCCAGCAGCCAAGTCGGCGGGGGGCCTGAGCAGTTCTTC

V: TRBV19
D: .
J: TRBJ2-7
size: .
CDR3: CASSMGPGEPYEQYF
DNA: TGTGCCAGTAGTATGGGCCCCGGGGAGCCCTACGAGCAGTACTTC